The sequence of this TCR beta chain was determined in a study of OX40 agonist ivuxolimab in advanced cancers. This clone was seen just once. Profiled with immunoSEQ multiplex PCR; TCRdb holds only in-frame clones, not every one. The table shows 20,000 to 30,000 clones, with approximately 91% occurring only once. Anyone with autoimmune disease history or systemic immunosuppression was excluded. Peripheral blood came from all dose cohorts at three timepoints. V shed 4 bases and J shed 5 bases, with 15 bases lying between them. The CDR3 has 14 amino acids. CDR1 and CDR2 (germline): LNHDA, SQIVND (reference sequence).

The gene calls are TRBV19 and TRBJ2-7, with D tentatively TRBD1 (5 bases). Sequencing was performed on CD4+ or CD8+ T cells sorted from blood, taken in a trial of the OX40 agonist ivuxolimab. The sequence was collected from an adult with an advanced solid tumor such as melanoma, head and neck, liver or kidney cancer. CDR3 sequence: CASSRGRWADEQYF. CDR3 sequence (DNA): TGTGCCAGTAGTAGGGGCAGGTGGGCAGACGAGCAGTACTTC.